Reported below is one TCR beta chain. Using immunoSEQ multiplex PCR, the repertoire was profiled, and TCRdb retains in-frame clones only, with some absent. The top ten clones hold under 2.5% of a sample with roughly 64,000 clones, about 96% of them seen once. This CDR3 region has 16 residues. Trimming stripped 0 bases from V and 3 bases from J, with 15 bases between. This sample was taken from a study of T cell changes during pregnancy in multiple sclerosis. The V and J genes are TRBV23-1 and TRBJ2-7, with a tentative D call TRBD1 (6 bases). TRBV23-1 is an ORF; its function is uncertain. Material: CD8+ T cells from peripheral blood mononuclear cells, obtained after pregnancy. The clonotype was recovered from a female donor with multiple sclerosis, enrolled in a pregnancy study. The CDR3 here is CASSQSPRAGDYEQYF. The CDR3 region has the DNA TGCGCCAGCAGTCAATCTCCCCGGGCAGGGGACTACGAGCAGTACTTC.